This T cell receptor beta chain appears in the sequencing data of a study of radiation and T cells in renal cell carcinoma (TCRdb year 2020). Background on the whole study: In total, approximately 55 samples, comprising 25 or so tumors and about 27 peripheral blood samples, were subjected to TCR beta sequencing. The final blood draw took place at 4 weeks after radiation, the same time as nephrectomy. Across all 50 or so samples, 4,016,671 unique CDR3 nucleotide sequences, encoding roughly 2,600,000 unique CDR3 amino acid sequences, were identified. Beyond this particular receptor, the publication reports: Dynamics of the blood repertoire were not tracked past 4 weeks after treatment. The single-armed trial design could not address effects of radiation dose or scheduling on the TCR repertoire. Because pretreatment tumor biopsies were not available, the study could not determine whether clonotypes were already present within the tumor at baseline. In blood, the top tumor clonotypes increased from baseline to 2 weeks after radiation and then shrank by 4 weeks, which suggests a temporary expansion of tumor-resident clones.

The immunoSEQ kit was used, according to the manufacturer's recommendations, to generate TCR beta libraries from genomic DNA. To prepare libraries, a first multiplex PCR with proprietary primers was run, followed by a second PCR that added unique barcodes, and a bead cleanup was done after each round. Each sample batch included a kit-provided positive control reaction and a negative control reaction. The final libraries underwent checking on an Agilent 4200 TapeStation D1000 ScreenTape, volumetric pooling, and quantification by qPCR. Sequencing was performed on an Illumina NextSeq500 using a MidOutput 150-cycle cartridge, with 156 Read1 cycles, 15 Index1 cycles, and the kit custom primers. The pooled library was loaded at 1.0 pM with an approximately 20% PhiX control spike-in. As for how the authors treated the data: Vendor-processed data were analyzed in R, and a clonotype was defined as all T cells sharing the same CDR3 nucleotide sequence. In the clone abundance analyses, frequencies were normalized to the 10,000 most abundant clones in each sample. Before analysis, public T cell clones were removed, and these numbered fewer than five per sample on average. An abundance difference of at least 32-fold between compartments was the criterion for calling clonotypes tumor-enriched or baseline blood-enriched. Clonotypes expanded or contracted between blood time points were identified with a beta-binomial differential abundance model. Tumor-blood repertoire similarity was measured with the Baroni-Urbani and Buser coefficient, and groups were compared using two-tailed Wilcoxon tests in R. The immuneACCESS repertoire file appears here via TCRdb, limited to in-frame rearrangements. These files lack a portion of the clones; in checked studies, under half of the deficit traces to unresolved V genes, and the cause of the others is not known. The V and J calls and clone size come from that table; D and trimming were worked out from the DNA. Recorded for this sample are just under 150,000 clones; 86% of them occurred a single time. The ten biggest clones cover around a sixth of the sample.

Turning to this clone: It has no known antigen specificity. Per-base quality was not reported, and no clone a single base away is much larger than it.

Between the V and J ends, shortened by 0 bases and 3 bases respectively, the junction contains 6 bases. The CDR3, from cysteine to phenylalanine, totals 13 residues. The CDR3 DNA has 39 bases and is translated from base 1. The germline V gene (reference sequence) supplies CDR1 SGHNT and CDR2 YYREEE. The sample's time point label, in plain terms: blood 4 weeks post-SBRT, at nephrectomy. The treatment or condition label, as the study defines it: 15 Gy SBRT to primary tumor, nephrectomy 4 weeks later. The samples were obtained from a clinical trial, where primary renal cell carcinomas were treated with 15 Gy stereotactic body radiation therapy and then removed by nephrectomy 4 weeks afterward. Serial peripheral blood from radiation-treated patients was sampled at baseline, 2 weeks and 4 weeks after SBRT to track tumor-enriched clonotypes. Renal cell carcinoma with clear cell pathology was present in all patients. Genomic DNA for TCR sequencing was prepared using the QIAamp DNA Blood Mini Kit (Qiagen). The analyses included only samples that passed all quality control checks.

This sequence uses TRBV5-4 and TRBJ2-5; confidence is insufficient to name the D gene. This TCR was recovered from a woman aged 45-65 years with renal cell carcinoma. The source was blood, collected from a patient whose treatment included radiotherapy and nephrectomy. The DNA sequence is TGTGCCAGCAGCTTGGTACTGGAAGAGACCCAGTACTTC. It is translated as CASSLVLEETQYF.